The sequence of this T cell receptor (beta chain) was determined in a study of beta chain features in type 1 diabetes. The whole isolated RNA underwent reverse transcription, so sequencing captured expressed TCRB transcripts. TCRdb's table, derived via immunoSEQ multiplex PCR, lists solely in-frame clones and lacks some. Of fewer than 350,000 clones listed, roughly 8% are singletons. Germline V gene lookup returns CDR1 MGHRA and CDR2 YSYEKL. The CDR3 sequence is 16 residues long. The ends were cut back, 1 base at V and 10 bases at J, with 17 bases in the middle. This clone was detected a few times. The sequenced material came from central memory CD4+ T cells from blood. This receptor was obtained from a woman between 18 and 29 years old in good health. The rearrangement links TRBV4-1 to TRBJ1-6, with D possibly being TRBD1 (6 bases). CDR3 DNA sequence: TGCGCCAGCAGCCAAGGGGTACGACAGGCTGGCTCACCCCTCCACTTT. It is translated as CASSQGVRQAGSPLHF.